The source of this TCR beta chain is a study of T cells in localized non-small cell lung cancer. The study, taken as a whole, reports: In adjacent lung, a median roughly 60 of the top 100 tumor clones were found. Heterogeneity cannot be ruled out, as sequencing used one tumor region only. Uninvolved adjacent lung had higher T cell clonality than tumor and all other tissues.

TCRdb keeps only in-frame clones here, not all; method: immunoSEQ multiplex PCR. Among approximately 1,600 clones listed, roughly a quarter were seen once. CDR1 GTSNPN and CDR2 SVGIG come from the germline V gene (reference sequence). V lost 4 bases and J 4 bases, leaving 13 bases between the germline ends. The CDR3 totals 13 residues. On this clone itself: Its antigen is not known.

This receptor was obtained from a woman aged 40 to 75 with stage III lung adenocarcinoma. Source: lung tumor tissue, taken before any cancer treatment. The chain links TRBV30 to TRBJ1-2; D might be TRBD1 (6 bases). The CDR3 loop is CAWTEGGSYGYTF. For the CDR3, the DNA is TGTGCCTGGACCGAGGGGGGCAGCTATGGCTACACCTTC.